This TCR beta chain comes out of a study of blood T cell repertoires in COVID-19. Here immunoSEQ multiplex PCR was the method, and the copy in TCRdb shows in-frame clones only, minus some. The data hold 300,000 or so clones, with nearly 90% observed a single time. Sequencing was done on a sample of PBMCs or T cells enriched from blood (not recorded which). This receptor was obtained from a woman aged 25-40 years who had recovered from COVID-19.

The DNA of the CDR3 is TGTGCCAGCTCACCTGGGACAACCAATGAGCAGTTCTTC. The encoded protein is CASSPGTTNEQFF. The chain carries TRBV18 and TRBJ2-1, with a tentative D call TRBD1 (6 bases). Germline V lookup: CDR1 KGHSH, CDR2 LQKENI. CDR3 size: 13 residues. V shed 3 bases and J shed 6 bases, with 9 bases lying between them.